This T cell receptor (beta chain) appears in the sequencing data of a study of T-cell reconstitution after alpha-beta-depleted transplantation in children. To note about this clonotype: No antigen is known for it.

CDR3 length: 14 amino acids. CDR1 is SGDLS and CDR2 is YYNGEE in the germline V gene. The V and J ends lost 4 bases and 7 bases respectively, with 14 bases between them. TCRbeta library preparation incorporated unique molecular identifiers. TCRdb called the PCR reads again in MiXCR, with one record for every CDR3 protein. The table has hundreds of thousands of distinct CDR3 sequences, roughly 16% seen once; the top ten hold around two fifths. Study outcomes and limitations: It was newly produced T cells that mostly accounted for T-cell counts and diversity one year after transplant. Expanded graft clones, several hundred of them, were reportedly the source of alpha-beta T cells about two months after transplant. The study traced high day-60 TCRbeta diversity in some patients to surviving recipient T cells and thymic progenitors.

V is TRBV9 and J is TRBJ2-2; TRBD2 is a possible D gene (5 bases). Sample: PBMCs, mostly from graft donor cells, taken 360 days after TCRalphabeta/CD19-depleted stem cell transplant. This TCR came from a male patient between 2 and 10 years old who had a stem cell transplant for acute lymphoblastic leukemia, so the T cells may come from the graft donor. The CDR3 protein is CASSPVVGSGELFF. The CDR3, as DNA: TGTGCCAGCAGCCCAGTGGTTGGGAGCGGGGAGCTGTTTTTT.